These 14 T cell receptor beta chains were all obtained from the same sample, sequenced in a study of blood T cell repertoires in COVID-19. The protocol was immunoSEQ multiplex PCR, while the TCRdb copy is restricted to in-frame clones and leaves out a portion. The table shows more than 350,000 clones, with approximately 92% occurring only once. The material sequenced was PBMCs or T cells enriched from blood (not recorded which). Receptor source: a man aged 18 to 30 who had recovered from COVID-19.

The gene calls are TRBV5-1 and TRBJ1-6; 8 bases map to TRBD1. Germline V gene lookup returns CDR1 SGHRS and CDR2 YFSETQ. The CDR3 is 15 amino acids. The ends lost 0 bases at V and 8 bases at J; junction bases unmatched: 4. DNA for the CDR3: TGCGCCAGCAGCTTGGGGGACAGGCATGATTCACCCCTCCACTTT. Amino acid sequence: CASSLGDRHDSPLHF.

This clone was observed a few times. The CDR3 region is CASSLRTGNSQPQHF. The CDR3, as DNA: TGTGCCAGCAGTCTCCGGACAGGGAATTCCCAGCCCCAGCATTTT. This chain connects TRBV6-5 to TRBJ1-5; 8 nucleotides align to TRBD1. Germline values: CDR1 MNHEY, CDR2 SVGAGI. The CDR3 has 15 amino acids. Germline trimming cut 5 bases from V and 7 bases from J; bases unmatched to any gene: 10.

V is TRBV6-5 and J is TRBJ2-2; 7 nucleotides agree with TRBD1. Germline V gives CDR1 MNHEY, CDR2 SVGAGI. This CDR3 contains 15 residues. J gave up 1 base and V 5 bases, and 4 bases lay outside the gene matches. The CDR3 DNA reads as TGTGCCAGCAGTCGACAGGGTTGGAACACCGGGGAGCTGTTTTTT. It specifies CASSRQGWNTGELFF.

V usage is TRBV10-1 and J usage is TRBJ1-6; D not certain. The CDR3 totals 13 residues. V lost 4 bases, J lost 7 bases, and 8 bases lay in between. Germline V gene lookup returns CDR1 WNHNN and CDR2 SYGVQD (reference sequence). The chain's CDR3 is CASSGYWNSPLHF. CDR3 in DNA: TGCGCCAGCAGTGGTTACTGGAATTCACCCCTCCACTTT.

The rearrangement joins TRBV7-9 to TRBJ1-2; D is unresolved. CDR1 SEHNR and CDR2 FQNEAQ come from the germline V gene (reference sequence). With 5 bases removed from V and 3 bases from J, the gap between germline ends came to 16 bases. The CDR3 contains 15 residues. CDR3 sequence reads: CASSLTLMEYYGYTF. In nucleotides, the CDR3 is TGTGCCAGCAGCCTCACCCTAATGGAGTACTATGGCTACACCTTC.

The chain couples TRBV19 to TRBJ1-4; 7 nucleotides match TRBD1. V lost 5 bases, J lost 6 bases, and 6 bases stayed unmatched. Germline values: CDR1 LNHDA, CDR2 SQIVND (reference sequence). The CDR3 is 14 amino acids. The CDR3, as DNA: TGTGCCAGTAGTTTACCGGGACAGTATGAAAAACTGTTTTTT. Its protein is CASSLPGQYEKLFF.

V usage is TRBV7-8 and J usage is TRBJ2-1; the D gene is possibly TRBD2 (6 bases). Deletions cut 4 bases from V and 2 bases from J, with 12 bases between. The length of the CDR3 is 15 residues. Germline V CDR1 and CDR2: SGHVS, FQNEAQ. The CDR3 DNA is TGTGCCAGCAGCTCTAGGGGCGGGACCTACAATGAGCAGTTCTTC. It specifies CASSSRGGTYNEQFF.

The J gene is TRBJ2-2, the V gene TRBV18, with 8 bases that match TRBD1. Per germline, CDR1 KGHSH and CDR2 LQKENI. The CDR3 has 18 residues. The V gene end was trimmed by 3 bases and the J gene end by 0 bases; junction bases not matched to a gene: 9. CDR3 nucleotides: TGTGCCAGCTCACCTCGTAACGGACAGGGCACGAACACCGGGGAGCTGTTTTTT. Protein sequence: CASSPRNGQGTNTGELFF.

V gene TRBV7-8 combines with J gene TRBJ1-4; D call uncertain. Trimming left V 1 base short and J 8 bases short, with 23 bases between. Looked up from germline, CDR1 is SGHVS and CDR2 is FQNEAQ. This CDR3 region has 18 residues. The CDR3 DNA is TGTGCCAGCAGCTTAGTGCGCGCCAGGCGAAAACGGGAAGAAAAACTGTTTTTT. Protein sequence: CASSLVRARRKREEKLFF.

Ten or more counts support this clone. V is TRBV19 and J is TRBJ2-5; D is possibly TRBD2 (6 bases). This CDR3 spans 14 amino acids. Germline V gene lookup returns CDR1 LNHDA and CDR2 SQIVND (reference sequence). V lost 3 bases, J lost 9 bases, and 17 bases lay in between. This chain's CDR3 is CASSIGKGTGAQYF. CDR3 sequence (DNA): TGTGCCAGTAGTATCGGGAAGGGAACGGGGGCCCAGTACTTC. The variable domain in full, completed from reference TRBV19 and TRBJ2-5, reads DGGITQSPKYLFRKEGQNVTLSCEQNLNHDAMYWYRQDPGQGLRLIYYSQIVNDFQKGDIAEGYSVSREKKESFPLTVTSAQKNPTAFYLCASSIGKGTGAQYFGPGTRLLVL.

The CDR3 here is CASSFTGGGNSPLHF. The CDR3 DNA sequence: TGTGCCAGCAGCTTTACAGGAGGGGGCAATTCACCCCTCCACTTT. The rearrangement links TRBV7-3 to TRBJ1-6; 7 positions agree with TRBD1. There are 15 residues in the CDR3. Per the germline V gene, CDR1 is SGHTA and CDR2 is FQGTGA. Trimming cost V 3 bases and J 7 bases; bases outside gene matches: 6.

This chain connects TRBV3-1 (or the pseudogene TRBV3-2) to TRBJ2-1; D may be TRBD2 (5 bases). This CDR3 spans 15 amino acids. Germline CDR1 is LGHDT and CDR2 is YNNKEL (reference sequence). V lost 1 base to trimming and J lost 6 bases, with 13 bases between them. This chain's CDR3 is CASSQGAAAPNEQFF. As DNA, the CDR3 is TGTGCCAGCAGCCAAGGGGCAGCGGCCCCCAATGAGCAGTTCTTC.

This chain uses TRBV28 with TRBJ1-5; 7 bases agree with TRBD1. Germline V CDR1 and CDR2: MDHEN, SYDVKM. The CDR3 totals 15 residues. V shed 8 bases, J shed 2 bases, and the junction held 9 bases outside the gene matches. CDR3 in DNA: TGTGCCAGCGGGGCGGGGACAGCGCGCAATCAGCCCCAGCATTTT. Amino acid sequence: CASGAGTARNQPQHF.

This clone was counted a few times. V gene TRBV5-4 combines with J gene TRBJ2-1; the D gene is possibly TRBD2 (5 bases). V was clipped by 0 bases and J by 0 bases, with 7 bases between them. The CDR3 runs to 15 residues. Germline CDR1 reads SGHNT; CDR2 reads YYREEE (reference sequence). CDR3 in amino acids: CASSLERDSYNEQFF. DNA of the CDR3: TGTGCCAGCAGCTTGGAACGGGACTCCTACAATGAGCAGTTCTTC.